This record looks at one T cell receptor (beta chain) sequence and its context. The ends lost 3 bases at V and 1 base at J; junction bases unmatched: 6. CDR1 is SGDLS and CDR2 is YYNGEE in the germline V gene. The CDR3 is made up of 15 amino acids. These data are taken from a study of cytomegalovirus exposure and HLA in healthy donors. 13 Jbeta primers and 60 Vbeta primers were used for the PCR. Method: immunoSEQ multiplex PCR; TCRdb's copy keeps in-frame clones and lacks some. The sample holds roughly 140,000 clones; about 79% are singletons and the top ten take 1.7%. The receptor comes from a woman aged 25-40 years in good health and CMV-seronegative. The sample taken for sequencing was PBMCs. This rearrangement joins TRBV9 to TRBJ1-1; 7 positions match TRBD1. CDR3 loop: CASSATGAPNTEAFF. As DNA, the CDR3 is TGTGCCAGCAGCGCCACAGGGGCCCCGAACACTGAAGCTTTCTTT. Variable domain in full (rest from reference TRBV9 and TRBJ1-1): DSGVTQTPKHLITATGQRVTLRCSPRSGDLSVYWYQQSLDQGLQFLIQYYNGEERAKGNILERFSAQQFPDLHSELNLSSLELGDSALYFCASSATGAPNTEAFFGQGTRLTVV.